What follows are 32 T cell receptor beta chains derived from one specimen sequenced in a study of blood T cell repertoires in COVID-19. Only in-frame clones appear in the TCRdb table, and some are missing; sequencing was by immunoSEQ multiplex PCR. The profile shows roughly 200,000 clones, around nine tenths of them singletons. The sample taken for sequencing was PBMCs or T cells enriched from blood (not recorded which). The receptor set was obtained from a man in his thirties or forties in a cohort exposed to, infected with or recovered from COVID-19 (not recorded which).

The V call is TRBV2, the J call TRBJ2-2, with 7 nucleotides matching TRBD1. The CDR3 runs 14 residues. Germline assignment: CDR1 SNHLY and CDR2 FYNNEI. With V trimmed by 4 bases and J by 5 bases, 4 bases remained unmatched. CDR3 region: CASSVQGLTGELFF. The CDR3 DNA sequence: TGTGCCAGCAGTGTACAGGGGCTTACCGGGGAGCTGTTTTTT.

The J gene is TRBJ2-7, the V gene TRBV18, with 10 nucleotides matching TRBD1. Germline lookup yields CDR1 KGHSH and CDR2 LQKENI. Germline trimming cut 2 bases from V and 7 bases from J; bases unmatched to any gene: 5. The CDR3 loop spans 14 amino acids. CDR3 loop: CASSPRQGADEQYF. CDR3 DNA: TGTGCCAGCTCACCAAGACAGGGGGCGGATGAGCAGTACTTC.

This clone was counted only a few times. This chain links TRBV19 with TRBJ1-6; 7 bases are shared with TRBD1. The V segment lost 5 bases and the J segment 7 bases; nucleotides outside the gene matches: 14. Looked up from germline, CDR1 is LNHDA and CDR2 is SQIVND (reference sequence). The CDR3 has 17 residues. The chain's CDR3 is CASSAERTGEANSPLHF. The CDR3 region has the DNA TGTGCCAGTAGTGCGGAAAGGACAGGAGAGGCCAATTCACCCCTCCACTTT.

This sequence joins TRBV6-5 and TRBJ2-2, with 9 bases aligning to TRBD1. Germline values: CDR1 MNHEY, CDR2 SVGAGI. The CDR3 runs 15 residues. V lost 8 bases, J lost 2 bases, and 6 bases stayed unmatched. The CDR3 DNA follows: TGTGCCAGCGGGAGACAGGGGGTCAACACCGGGGAGCTGTTTTTT. It is translated as CASGRQGVNTGELFF.

The CDR3 protein is CATSPSPGLYYGYTF. The CDR3 coding sequence is TGTGCCACCTCCCCGTCTCCGGGTTTATACTATGGCTACACCTTC. This rearrangement joins TRBV19 to TRBJ1-2; D is ambiguous. V lost 10 bases and J lost 3, with 21 bases in between. This CDR3 spans 15 amino acids. Germline CDR1 is LNHDA and CDR2 is SQIVND (reference sequence).

The CDR3 spells CASSKDRNDEQYF. CDR3 DNA: TGTGCTAGTTCAAAAGACAGGAACGACGAGCAGTACTTC. V and J are TRBV12-5 and TRBJ2-7; a possible D gene is TRBD1 (6 bases). Deletions cut 8 bases from V and 5 bases from J, with 16 bases between. This CDR3 is built from 13 residues. Per the germline V gene, CDR1 is LGHNT and CDR2 is FRNRAP.

The V call is TRBV7-8, the J call TRBJ1-6; TRBD1 matches 7 bases. V lost 5 bases and J lost 5; bases outside the gene matches: 9. CDR1 is SGHVS, CDR2 FQNEAQ, per germline. This CDR3 contains 16 residues. The CDR3 sequence: CASSHNRGWDNSPLHF. Here the CDR3 DNA reads TGTGCCAGCAGCCACAACAGGGGATGGGATAATTCACCCCTCCACTTT.

This clone was recorded only once. The V call is TRBV24-1, the J call TRBJ2-3; 10 nucleotides align to TRBD2. Per germline, CDR1 KGHDR and CDR2 SFDVKD. The CDR3 has 16 residues. V shed 4 bases, J shed 1 base, and the junction held 4 bases outside the gene matches. The CDR3 spells CATSEYLAGGTDTQYF. CDR3 sequence (DNA): TGTGCCACCAGTGAATATCTAGCGGGGGGCACAGATACGCAGTATTTT.

V and J are TRBV1 and TRBJ2-5; TRBD2, the D gene given by the table, was not confirmed from the DNA. TRBV1 corresponds to a pseudogene. This CDR3 spans 14 amino acids. CDR3 nucleotide sequence: TGCACCAGCAGCCCTACGGGGGGAGGGGAGACCCAGTACTTC. As protein: CTSSPTGGGETQYF.

The chain uses TRBV19 and TRBJ2-7, with 9 nucleotides matching TRBD1. CDR3 length: 14 amino acids. CDR1 is LNHDA, CDR2 SQIVND, per germline (reference sequence). V shed 9 bases and J 1 base; nucleotides not matched to a gene: 7. The DNA for the CDR3 is TGTGCCAGCACGGGACAGGGTGGGTCCTACGAGCAGTACTTC. As protein: CASTGQGGSYEQYF.

The CDR3: CASSPETGAHTDTQYF. The CDR3 coding sequence is TGTGCCAGCAGCCCAGAGACTGGCGCTCACACAGATACGCAGTATTTT. This rearrangement joins TRBV13 to TRBJ2-3; D call uncertain. V gave up 5 bases and J gave up 2 bases, with 17 bases separating them. Germline lookup yields CDR1 PRHDT and CDR2 FYEKMQ (reference sequence). The CDR3 runs to 16 residues.

This chain joins TRBV5-1 and TRBJ2-7; 8 nucleotides match TRBD2. Germline V lookup: CDR1 SGHRS, CDR2 YFSETQ. The CDR3 covers 16 residues. With V trimmed by 1 base and J by 5 bases, 11 bases remained unmatched. The chain's CDR3 is CASSLRLAGASDEQYF. The CDR3 DNA sequence: TGCGCCAGCAGCTTGAGGCTAGCGGGCGCGAGCGACGAGCAGTACTTC. The full variable domain, with the rest looked up from reference TRBV5-1 and TRBJ2-7, is KAGVTQTPRYLIKTRGQQVTLSCSPISGHRSVSWYQQTPGQGLQFLFEYFSETQRNKGNFPGRFSGRQFSNSRSEMNVSTLELGDSALYLCASSLRLAGASDEQYFGPGTRLTVT.

V and J are TRBV2 and TRBJ2-5; D remains unclear. CDR3 size: 14 residues. Germline V gives CDR1 SNHLY, CDR2 FYNNEI. V shed 1 base and J shed 0 bases, with 6 bases lying between them. The CDR3 DNA sequence: TGTGCCAGCAGTGAAGGGCGGAACCAAGAGACCCAGTACTTC. Protein: CASSEGRNQETQYF.

This clone has at least ten counts. The rearrangement links TRBV4-3 to TRBJ1-5; tentative D call: TRBD1 (5 bases). Deletions cut 0 bases from V and 9 bases from J, with 18 bases between. The CDR3 length is 16 residues. The germline CDR1 and CDR2 sequences are LGHNA and YSLEER. The CDR3 DNA follows: TGCGCCAGCAGCCAAGAGGTTGGGCAGACGGGGGGGCCCCAGCATTTT. It yields the protein CASSQEVGQTGGPQHF.

This chain uses TRBV19 with TRBJ2-1, with 13 bases fitting TRBD2. Germline V gene lookup returns CDR1 LNHDA and CDR2 SQIVND (reference sequence). The CDR3 has 19 amino acids. J gave up 3 bases and V 0 bases, and 8 bases lay outside the gene matches. The chain's CDR3 is CASSIDWAGLAGIYNEQFF. CDR3 in DNA: TGTGCCAGTAGTATAGATTGGGCGGGACTAGCGGGAATCTACAATGAGCAGTTCTTC.

This clone was detected once. This chain connects TRBV4-1 to TRBJ2-7; 8 nucleotides match TRBD1. This CDR3 spans 14 amino acids. Germline CDR1 MGHRA, CDR2 YSYEKL. With V trimmed by 1 base and J by 6 bases, 5 bases remained unmatched. The CDR3 sequence is CASSQVPGGVEQYF. CDR3 DNA sequence: TGCGCCAGCAGCCAAGTCCCAGGGGGCGTCGAGCAGTACTTC.

The V call is TRBV5-5, the J call TRBJ2-1; 9 positions match TRBD2. Germline V CDR1 and CDR2: SGHKS, YYEKEE (reference sequence). This CDR3 has 16 amino acids. After removal of 4 bases from V and 7 bases from J, the junction contained 12 bases not matched to a gene. The CDR3 region has the DNA TGTGCCAGCAGCCCCGGGGGTAGCGGGAGAAATAATGAGCAGTTCTTC. It codes for CASSPGGSGRNNEQFF.

The V gene is TRBV5-1, the J gene TRBJ2-7; D perhaps matches TRBD2 (6 bases). Deletions cut 0 bases from V and 4 bases from J, with 14 bases between. The CDR3 is 15 amino acids. Germline assignment: CDR1 SGHRS and CDR2 YFSETQ. The CDR3 reads CASSLGQGGLYEQYF. The CDR3 coding sequence is TGCGCCAGCAGCTTGGGGCAGGGAGGTTTGTACGAGCAGTACTTC.

The chain carries TRBV6-2 or TRBV6-3 and TRBJ1-3, with a possible D match to TRBD1 (6 bases). This CDR3 region has 16 residues. Trimming removed 5 bases from V and 4 bases from J, with 18 bases in between. Germline values: CDR1 MNHEY, CDR2 SVGEGT. The DNA of the CDR3 is TGTGCCAGCAGTACGGCCTGGCAGGGGCCCGGAAACACCATATATTTT. Translating gives CASSTAWQGPGNTIYF.

The CDR3 here is CASSQGQGAHYGYTF. Written as DNA, the CDR3 is TGTGCCAGCAGCCAAGGGCAGGGGGCTCACTATGGCTACACCTTC. This chain links TRBV3-1 (or the pseudogene TRBV3-2) with TRBJ1-2, with 8 bases aligning to TRBD1. Germline V gene lookup returns CDR1 LGHDT and CDR2 YNNKEL (reference sequence). Trimming removed 1 base from V and 3 bases from J; junction bases left unmatched: 4. The CDR3 covers 15 residues.

The J gene is TRBJ2-7, the V gene TRBV7-6; a possible D gene is TRBD2 (6 bases). The germline CDR1 and CDR2 sequences are SGHVS and FNYEAQ. The CDR3 contains 16 residues. The germline V and J ends were trimmed by 5 bases and 6 bases, with 23 bases remaining between them. The CDR3 here is CASSPLGWDSVPEQYF. CDR3 coding DNA: TGTGCCAGCAGCCCGTTGGGGTGGGACTCCGTACCCGAGCAGTACTTC.

The rearrangement links TRBV28 to TRBJ1-1; D gene uncertain. Germline values: CDR1 MDHEN, CDR2 SYDVKM. The CDR3 runs 15 residues. V dropped 3 bases and J dropped 5 bases, with 16 bases sitting between them. The CDR3 here is CASSFSVPRTTEAFF. CDR3 DNA: TGTGCCAGCAGTTTCTCAGTCCCTCGAACAACTGAAGCTTTCTTT.

The rearrangement joins TRBV9 to TRBJ2-7, with 7 bases matching TRBD2. Germline CDR1 is SGDLS and CDR2 is YYNGEE. Trimming took 2 bases from V and 1 from J; bases not matched to a gene: 6. The CDR3 has 15 residues. CDR3 protein: CASSVGSGPSYEQYF. In DNA form, the CDR3 reads TGTGCCAGCAGCGTGGGTAGCGGGCCATCCTACGAGCAGTACTTC.

The chain joins TRBV24-1 to TRBJ1-4, with unresolved D. The CDR3 totals 16 residues. Looked up from germline, CDR1 is KGHDR and CDR2 is SFDVKD. The ends were cut back, 2 bases at V and 8 bases at J, with 17 bases in the middle. In DNA form, the CDR3 reads TGTGCCACCAGTGATTCCGCGGTAGCTGAAAGGGAAAAACTGTTTTTT. Translation gives CATSDSAVAEREKLFF.

This chain joins TRBV7-2 and TRBJ2-2, with a weak D call TRBD2 (6 bases). Per the germline V gene, CDR1 is SGHTA and CDR2 is FQGNSA. V was trimmed by 3 bases and J by 2 bases, leaving 13 bases between them. The CDR3 runs to 16 residues. Here the CDR3 reads CASSFSGGGNTGELFF. Written as DNA, the CDR3 is TGTGCCAGCAGCTTTTCTGGGGGAGGTAACACCGGGGAGCTGTTTTTT. Together with reference TRBV7-2 and TRBJ2-2, the CDR3 gives the full variable domain: GAGVSQSPSNKVTEKGKDVELRCDPISGHTALYWYRQSLGQGLEFLIYFQGNSAPDKSGLPSDRFSAERTGGSVSTLTIQRTQQEDSAVYLCASSFSGGGNTGELFFGEGSRLTVL.

The chain combines TRBV28 with TRBJ2-7; 8 bases map to TRBD2. The ends lost 6 bases at V and 0 bases at J; junction bases unmatched: 10. Germline V lookup: CDR1 MDHEN, CDR2 SYDVKM. The CDR3 spans 16 residues. The CDR3 region is CASSGLSGGSSYEQYF. The DNA for the CDR3 is TGTGCCAGCAGCGGACTCAGCGGGGGCAGCTCCTACGAGCAGTACTTC.

The table lists this clone with a count of one. The V gene is TRBV15, the J gene TRBJ1-1; TRBD1 might be the D (5 bases). From germline, CDR1 is LNHNV and CDR2 YYDKDF (reference sequence). The CDR3 loop spans 13 amino acids. The V end lost 2 bases, the J end lost 1 base, and 5 bases lay between the germline ends. CDR3 amino acids: CATSRQGNTEAFF. The CDR3 nucleotides read TGTGCCACCAGCAGACAGGGGAACACTGAAGCTTTCTTT.

The chain has TRBV6-4 and TRBJ2-3, with TRBD2 matching 9 bases. Trimming at V came to 6 bases and at J to 2 bases, leaving 6 bases not matched to a gene. Looked up from germline, CDR1 is MRHNA and CDR2 is SNTAGT. This CDR3 comprises 15 residues. CDR3 nucleotides: TGTGCCAGCAGCCAAGGACTAGCGACCACAGATACGCAGTATTTT. Residues: CASSQGLATTDTQYF.

This clone was seen only once. The rearrangement joins TRBV6-5 to TRBJ2-1; no clear D gene. Germline V gene data show CDR1 as MNHEY and CDR2 as SVGAGI. The CDR3 length is 15 residues. V lost 8 bases and J lost 0, with 14 bases in between. The CDR3 protein is CASQSHTLSYNEQFF. The CDR3 nucleotides are TGTGCCAGCCAATCCCATACTCTCTCCTACAATGAGCAGTTCTTC.

The CDR3, as DNA: TGTGCCAGCAGCCCAGAGGGGACAGAGAACACCGGGGAGCTGTTTTTT. Protein product: CASSPEGTENTGELFF. J is TRBJ2-2 and V is TRBV11-3; 7 positions agree with TRBD1. Germline V gene data show CDR1 as SGHNT and CDR2 as YENEEA. The CDR3 has 16 residues. V shed 5 bases, J shed 1 base, and the junction held 7 bases outside the gene matches.

V is TRBV10-1 and J is TRBJ1-5; 9 bases map to TRBD1. This CDR3 comprises 15 residues. Germline trimming cut 8 bases from V and 4 bases from J; bases unmatched to any gene: 9. Germline CDR1 reads WNHNN; CDR2 reads SYGVQD (reference sequence). CDR3 region: CASRPVGQGNQPQHF. Written as DNA, the CDR3 is TGCGCCAGCCGCCCCGTGGGACAGGGAAATCAGCCCCAGCATTTT.

The chain combines TRBV25-1 with TRBJ1-1; 8 bases fit TRBD1. The V segment lost 3 bases and the J segment 6 bases; nucleotides outside the gene matches: 0. Germline V gene data show CDR1 as MGHDK and CDR2 as SYGVNS. CDR3 length: 12 residues. CDR3 DNA: TGTGCCAGCAGTGACAGGGGGCCTGAAGCTTTCTTT. It translates to CASSDRGPEAFF. The whole variable domain, filled in from reference TRBV25-1 and TRBJ1-1, reads EADIYQTPRYLVIGTGKKITLECSQTMGHDKMYWYQQDPGMELHLIHYSYGVNSTEKGDLSSESTVSRIRTEHFPLTLESARPSHTSQYLCASSDRGPEAFFGQGTRLTVV.